This T cell receptor (beta chain) stems from a study of shared clonotypes between healthy human individuals. Study as a whole: Each donor's CD8 memory used one plate, CD8 naive two, each CD4 subset three. General study points: Rarefaction revealed incomplete sorted-subset sequencing despite large depth.

This CDR3 has 15 residues. V gave up 2 bases and J gave up 0 bases, with 8 bases separating them. The germline CDR1 and CDR2 sequences are KGHSH and LQKENI. Produced via immunoSEQ multiplex PCR; TCRdb's table is partial and in-frame only. The table shows 1,500,000 or so clones, with roughly 96% occurring only once. A word on this clone: Its specificity is not known.

The receptor was derived from a man aged 25-45 years in good health. The material sequenced was naive CD4+ T cells sorted from blood. Regarding subset: CD45RA+ positively selected. The chain carries TRBV18 and TRBJ1-5; D is unclear. The CDR3, as DNA: TGTGCCAGCTCACCAAGCCCGGATAGCAATCAGCCCCAGCATTTT. Translating gives CASSPSPDSNQPQHF. The complete variable domain, with remaining parts taken from reference TRBV18 and TRBJ1-5, reads NAGVMQNPRHLVRRRGQEARLRCSPMKGHSHVYWYRQLPEEGLKFMVYLQKENIIDESGMPKERFSAEFPKEGPSILRIQQVVRGDSAAYFCASSPSPDSNQPQHFGDGTRLSIL.